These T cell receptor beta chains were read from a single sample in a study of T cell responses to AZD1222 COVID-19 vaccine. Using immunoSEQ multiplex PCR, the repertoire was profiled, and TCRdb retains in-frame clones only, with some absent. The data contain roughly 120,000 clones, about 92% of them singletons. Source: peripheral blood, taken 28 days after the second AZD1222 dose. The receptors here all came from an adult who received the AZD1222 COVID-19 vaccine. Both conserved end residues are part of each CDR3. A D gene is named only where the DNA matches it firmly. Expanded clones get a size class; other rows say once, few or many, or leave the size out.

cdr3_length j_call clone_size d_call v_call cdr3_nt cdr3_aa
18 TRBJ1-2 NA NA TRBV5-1 TGCGCCAGCAGCTTGGGAGTGTCGGACAGAGAGTCTAACTATGGCTACACCTTC CASSLGVSDRESNYGYTF
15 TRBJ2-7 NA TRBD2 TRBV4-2 TGTGCCAGCAGCCTCGGGACTAGCGGAACCTACGAGCAGTACTTC CASSLGTSGTYEQYF
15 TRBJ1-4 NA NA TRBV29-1 TGCAGCGTTGATGTGGGGGCTTTGGGGAATGAAAAACTGTTTTTT CSVDVGALGNEKLFF
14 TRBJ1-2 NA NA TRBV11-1 TGTGCCAGCAGGCCCCTTGGGGGGCCGTATGGCTACACCTTC CASRPLGGPYGYTF
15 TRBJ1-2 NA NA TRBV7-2 TGTGCCAGCAGCTTAGGGACAAGGGGGGGCAGCGGCTACACCTTC CASSLGTRGGSGYTF
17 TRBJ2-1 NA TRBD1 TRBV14 TGTGCCAGCAGCCTCGCCGGGACAGGGAGAGGCTACAATGAGCAGTTCTTC CASSLAGTGRGYNEQFF
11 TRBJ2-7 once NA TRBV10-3 TGTGCCATCAGCAGTTTTTACGAGCAGTACTTC CAISSFYEQYF
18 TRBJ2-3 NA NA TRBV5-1 TGCGCCAGCAGCTTGTCGGCTTATTTAGTCTCTGTCACAGATACGCAGTATTTT CASSLSAYLVSVTDTQYF
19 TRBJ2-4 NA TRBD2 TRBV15 TGTGCCACCAGCAGAGGGGACGGGAGGGCCCTATGGGCCAAAAACATTCAGTACTTC CATSRGDGRALWAKNIQYF
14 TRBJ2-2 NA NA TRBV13 TGTGCCAGCAGCTTAACCTCCCTCACCGGGGAGCTGTTTTTT CASSLTSLTGELFF
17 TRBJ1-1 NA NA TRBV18 TGTGCCAGCTCACCACGGATCGGCAAAGAGAGGAACACTGAAGCTTTCTTT CASSPRIGKERNTEAFF
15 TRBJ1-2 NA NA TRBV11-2 TGTGCCAGCAGCCCACGAGGCAGGGAGGACTATGGCTACACCTTC CASSPRGREDYGYTF
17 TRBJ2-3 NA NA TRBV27 TGTGCCAGCAGTTTATCTTACGGGGGGCCCAGCACAGATACGCAGTATTTT CASSLSYGGPSTDTQYF
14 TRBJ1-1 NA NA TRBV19 TGTGCCAGTAGTATTGTGGGGTCAAACACTGAAGCTTTCTTT CASSIVGSNTEAFF
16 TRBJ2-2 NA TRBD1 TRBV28 TGTGCCAGCAGCCGAGGGGACAGGGTTGTCACCGGGGAGCTGTTTTTT CASSRGDRVVTGELFF
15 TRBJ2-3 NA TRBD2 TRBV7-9 TGTGCCAGCAGCCAGACTAGCGGGAGCACAGATACGCAGTATTTT CASSQTSGSTDTQYF
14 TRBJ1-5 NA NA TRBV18 TGTGCCAGCTCACCAATCCAGGTTGCACAGCCCCAGCATTTT CASSPIQVAQPQHF
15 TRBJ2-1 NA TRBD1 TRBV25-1 TGTGCCAGCAGTGAGGGACAGGGGGCCACGAATGAGCAGTTCTTC CASSEGQGATNEQFF
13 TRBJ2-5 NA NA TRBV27 TGTGCCAGCTCTTGGAGGGAGCGGGAGACCCAGTACTTC CASSWRERETQYF
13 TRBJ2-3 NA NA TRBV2 TGTGCCAGTTGCACATTTAGCACAGATACGCAGTATTTT CASCTFSTDTQYF
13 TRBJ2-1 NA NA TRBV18 TGTGCCAGCTCCCCGGGGCCTGGGGATGAGCAGTTCTTC CASSPGPGDEQFF
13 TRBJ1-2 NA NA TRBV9 TGTGCCAGCAGCGTAGGGACAGATTATGGCTACACCTTC CASSVGTDYGYTF
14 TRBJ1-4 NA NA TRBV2 TGTGCCAGCAGTTCATCGTGGGAGAACGAAAAACTGTTTTTT CASSSSWENEKLFF
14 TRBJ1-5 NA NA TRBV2 TGTGCCAGCAGTGAAGTTGTAACGGCCCAGCCCCAGCATTTT CASSEVVTAQPQHF
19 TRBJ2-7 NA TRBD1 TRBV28 TGTGCCAGCAGTTCCTCCCCATTGGCCCGGGGACAGGGGGCCTACGAGCAGTACTTC CASSSSPLARGQGAYEQYF
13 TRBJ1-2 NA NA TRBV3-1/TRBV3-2 TGTGCCAGCAGCCAGTCGGACGGACGGAGCTACACCTTC CASSQSDGRSYTF
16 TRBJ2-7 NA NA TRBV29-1 TGCAGCGCTACCGGGACTCCCACAACGTTAGGGTCCGAGCAGTACTTC CSATGTPTTLGSEQYF
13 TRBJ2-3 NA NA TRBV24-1 TGTGCCACCGCGACTGGGTTCACAGATACGCAGTATTTT CATATGFTDTQYF
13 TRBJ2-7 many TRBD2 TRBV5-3 TGTGCCAGAATTCGGGGCGGGAGGGACGAGCAGTACTTC CARIRGGRDEQYF
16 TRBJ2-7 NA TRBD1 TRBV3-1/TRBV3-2 TGTGCCAGCAGCCACCCCGGGACAGGACACTCCTACGAGCAGTACTTC CASSHPGTGHSYEQYF
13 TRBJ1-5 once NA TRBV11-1 TGTGCCAGCAGCCTATCGACAGATCAGCCCCAGCATTTT CASSLSTDQPQHF
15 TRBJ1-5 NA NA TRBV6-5 TGTGCCAGCAGTTACTCGATCGGTACAGCGGGACCCCAGCATTTT CASSYSIGTAGPQHF
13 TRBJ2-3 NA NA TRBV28 TGTGCCAGCAGCCCCTCTAGGGGTGGTACGCAGTATTTT CASSPSRGGTQYF
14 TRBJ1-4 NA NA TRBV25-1 TGTGCCACCTCGGAGGGGGGCAAGAAAGAAAAACTGTTTTTT CATSEGGKKEKLFF
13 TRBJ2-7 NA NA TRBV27 TGTGCCAGCAGTTTACTTAATAACCTCGAGCAGTACTTC CASSLLNNLEQYF
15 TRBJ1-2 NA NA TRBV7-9 TGTGCCAGCAGCAATCAGGGAGTTCAAGCCTATGGCTACACCTTC CASSNQGVQAYGYTF
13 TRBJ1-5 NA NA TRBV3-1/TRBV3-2 TGTGCCAGCAGCCAAGCCCCCAATCAGCCCCAGCATTTT CASSQAPNQPQHF
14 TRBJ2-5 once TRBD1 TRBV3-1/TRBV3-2 TGTGCCAGCAGCCAAGGACAGGGGAGGGAGACCCAGTACTTC CASSQGQGRETQYF
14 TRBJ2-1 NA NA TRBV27 TGTGCCAGCAGTTTATTATTTGGCCGGAATGAGCAGTTCTTC CASSLLFGRNEQFF
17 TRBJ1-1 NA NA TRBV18 TGTGCCAGCTCACCACCGACTGGGATTAGGGGGGTCACTGAAGCTTTCTTT CASSPPTGIRGVTEAFF
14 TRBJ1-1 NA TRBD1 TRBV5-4 TGTGCCAGCAGCAATGACAGGGGGAACACTGAAGCTTTCTTT CASSNDRGNTEAFF
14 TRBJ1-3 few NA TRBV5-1 TGCGCCAGCAGTCAATCCGGGGACAGAAACACCATATATTTT CASSQSGDRNTIYF
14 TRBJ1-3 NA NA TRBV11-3 TGTGCCAGCAGTTTAAGTCCATCTGGAAACACCATATATTTT CASSLSPSGNTIYF
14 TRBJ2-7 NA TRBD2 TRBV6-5 TGTGCCATCCGACCGGGACTAGGGTCTGACGAGCAGTACTTC CAIRPGLGSDEQYF
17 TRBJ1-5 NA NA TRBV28 TGTGCCAGCAGTTTGTGGGGGACGGGAATTAGCAATCAGCCCCAGCATTTT CASSLWGTGISNQPQHF
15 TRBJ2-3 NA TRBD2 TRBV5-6 TGTGCCAGCAGTCCTCTAGCGGGAGTCTCAGATACGCAGTATTTT CASSPLAGVSDTQYF